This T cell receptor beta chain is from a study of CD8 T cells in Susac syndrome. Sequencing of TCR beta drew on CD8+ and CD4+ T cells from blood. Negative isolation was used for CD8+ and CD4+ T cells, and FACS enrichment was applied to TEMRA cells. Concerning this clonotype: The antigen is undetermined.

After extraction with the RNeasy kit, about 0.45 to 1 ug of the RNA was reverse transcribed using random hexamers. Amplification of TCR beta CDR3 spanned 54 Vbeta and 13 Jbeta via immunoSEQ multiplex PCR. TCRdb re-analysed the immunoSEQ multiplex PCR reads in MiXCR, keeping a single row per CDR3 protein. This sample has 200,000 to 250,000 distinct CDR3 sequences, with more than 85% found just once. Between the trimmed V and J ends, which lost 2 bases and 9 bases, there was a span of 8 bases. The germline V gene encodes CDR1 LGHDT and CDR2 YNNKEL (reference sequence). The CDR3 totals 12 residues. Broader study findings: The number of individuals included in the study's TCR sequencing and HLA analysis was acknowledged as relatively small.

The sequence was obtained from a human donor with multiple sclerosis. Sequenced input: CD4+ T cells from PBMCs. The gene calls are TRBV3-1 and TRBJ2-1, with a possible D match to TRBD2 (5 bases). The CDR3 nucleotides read TGTGCCAGCAGCCAACTAGCAAGTGAGCAGTTCTTC. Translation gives CASSQLASEQFF.